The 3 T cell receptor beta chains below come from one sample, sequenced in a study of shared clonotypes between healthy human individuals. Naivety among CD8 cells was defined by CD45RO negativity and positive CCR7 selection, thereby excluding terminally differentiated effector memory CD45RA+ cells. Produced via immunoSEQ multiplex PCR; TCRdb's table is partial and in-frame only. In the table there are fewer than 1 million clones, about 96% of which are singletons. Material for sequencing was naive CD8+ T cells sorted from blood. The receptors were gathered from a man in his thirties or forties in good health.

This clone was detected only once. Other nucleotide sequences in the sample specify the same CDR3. The CDR3 reads CASSLRGAGELFF. CDR3 DNA sequence: TGTGCCAGCAGCTTACGGGGGGCCGGGGAGCTGTTTTTT. The genes are TRBV11-3 and TRBJ2-2; 7 nucleotides align to TRBD2. The V gene's germline CDR1 is SGHNT and CDR2 YENEEA. The CDR3 covers 13 residues. V gave up 2 bases and J gave up 6 bases; unmatched junction bases: 0.

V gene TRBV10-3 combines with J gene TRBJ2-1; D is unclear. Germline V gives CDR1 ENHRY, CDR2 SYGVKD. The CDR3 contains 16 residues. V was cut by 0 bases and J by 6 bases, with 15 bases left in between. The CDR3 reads CAISESAPHLSNEQFF. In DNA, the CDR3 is TGTGCCATCAGTGAGTCGGCTCCTCACCTCAGCAATGAGCAGTTCTTC.

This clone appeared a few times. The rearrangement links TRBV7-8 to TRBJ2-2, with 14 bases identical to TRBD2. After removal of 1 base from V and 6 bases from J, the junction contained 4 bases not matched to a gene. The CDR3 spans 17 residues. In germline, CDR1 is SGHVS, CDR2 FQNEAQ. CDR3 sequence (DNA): TGTGCCAGCAGCTTAGGCCGACTAGCGGGAGGGCCCGGGGAGCTGTTTTTT. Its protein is CASSLGRLAGGPGELFF. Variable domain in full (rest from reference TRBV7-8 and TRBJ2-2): GAGVSQSPRYKVAKRGQDVALRCDPISGHVSLFWYQQALGQGPEFLTYFQNEAQLDKSGLPSDRFFAERPEGSVSTLKIQRTQQEDSAVYLCASSLGRLAGGPGELFFGEGSRLTVL.